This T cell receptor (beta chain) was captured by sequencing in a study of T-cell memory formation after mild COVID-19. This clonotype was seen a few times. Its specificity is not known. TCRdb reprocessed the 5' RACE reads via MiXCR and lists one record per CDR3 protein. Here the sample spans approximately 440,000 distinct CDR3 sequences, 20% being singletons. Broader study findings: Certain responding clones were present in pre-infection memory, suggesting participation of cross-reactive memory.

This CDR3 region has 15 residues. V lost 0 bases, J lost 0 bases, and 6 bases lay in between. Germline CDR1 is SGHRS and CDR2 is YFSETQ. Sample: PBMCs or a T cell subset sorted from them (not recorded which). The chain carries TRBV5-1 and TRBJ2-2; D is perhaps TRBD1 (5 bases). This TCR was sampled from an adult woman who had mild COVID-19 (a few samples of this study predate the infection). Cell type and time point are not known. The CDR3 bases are TGCGCCAGCAGCTTGGAGGGGACGAACACCGGGGAGCTGTTTTTT. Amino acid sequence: CASSLEGTNTGELFF.